The clone carrying this T cell receptor (beta chain) has more than one count but fewer than ten. The antigen is not known. This specimen comes from a study of T cell repertoires in cytomegalovirus infection. About the research overall: HLA-B-restricted CMV epitopes that are well studied were used alongside recently identified HLA-C-restricted ones. Signatures in public TCR beta sequences pointed to both CMV infection and matching HLA type.

TCRdb used MiXCR to reprocess the reads, holding one entry per CDR3 protein. The sample includes 450,000 to 600,000 distinct CDR3 sequences, approximately 42% of them seen just once. Whole-study findings and limits: There were HLA-C-restricted CMV-specific TCR beta clonotypes dominating the ex vivo response. Using cumulative public TCR beta family frequency, the authors identified those who carried CMV together with the relevant HLA.

The sequencing used cultured PBMCs, collected from culture after CMV antigen stimulation. This TCR derives from a human donor in good health (CMV status not recorded). Some clones in this sample may be carry-over from other donors' samples.

In DNA form, the CDR3 reads TGTGCCAGCAGTCCAGGGACAGTATACAATGAGCAGTTCTTC. Translation gives CASSPGTVYNEQFF. The chain links TRBV6-6 to TRBJ2-1, with TRBD1 matching over 7 bases. The V and J ends lost 5 bases and 4 bases, in that order; junction bases with no gene match: 5. Germline V gene data show CDR1 as MNHNY and CDR2 as SVGAGI (reference sequence). CDR3 length: 14 amino acids.